This paragraph covers one TCR beta chain sequence. No cognate antigen has been identified for it. No qualities accompany the bases; no much larger clone lies one base away. Libraries were prepared through RT-PCR. Data came from an Illumina HiSeq 2500. TCRdb itself trimmed the public reads at Q25 with fastp, ran MiXCR and retained productive beta chains. Identical CDR3 proteins give one entry, which carries the most common genes and DNA. Present in this sample are 500,000 to 550,000 distinct CDR3 sequences, 7.6% of which were seen just once. The ten largest clones represent under 15% of the sample. This specimen comes from a study of response to subunit inactivated influenza vaccine (dated by TCRdb to the late 2010s). With respect to the entire study: The study used deep quantitative T cell receptor repertoire profiling to track responses to a trivalent subunit inactivated influenza vaccine. What the research found in general, with its limitations: The authors suggested that each seasonal influenza vaccination may recruit only a limited number of new T cells.

The sample was PBMCs from blood, taken less than 25 months after vaccination. This TCR was recovered from a man aged 50-75 years who received an inactivated influenza vaccine. Donor details come from another sample of the same person, matched by shared clones.

The nucleotides are TGTGCCAGCAGCTTAGAATCAGGGGGCGGGGGCAATCAGCCCCAGCATTTT. This sequence encodes CASSLESGGGGNQPQHF. The V and J segments used are TRBV11-2 and TRBJ1-5; TRBD1 agrees with 8 junctional bases. Including cysteine and phenylalanine, the CDR3 has 17 amino acids. Only the CDR3 portion is preserved as DNA: 51 bases, with reading frame beginning at the first base. CDR1 and CDR2 are read off the germline V gene as SGHAT and FQNNGV. V trim: 0 bases; J trim: 2 bases; unmatched bases: 6. When the CDR3 is completed using the reference TRBV11-2 and TRBJ1-5 genes on either side, the full variable domain is EAGVAQSPRYKIIEKRQSVAFWCNPISGHATLYWYQQILGQGPKLLIQFQNNGVVDDSQLPKDRFSAERLKGVDSTLKIQPAKLEDSAVYLCASSLESGGGGNQPQHFGDGTRLSIL.